A selection of T cell receptor beta chains follows, all from one sample in a study of blood T cell repertoires in COVID-19. Clones were read by immunoSEQ multiplex PCR, and TCRdb kept only the in-frame ones, dropping some. The sample holds 65,000 to 95,000 clones, roughly 90% seen once. The specimen sequenced was peripheral blood. The source is a man in his 70s with active or convalescent COVID-19. Both conserved end residues are part of each CDR3. Clone size is shown for a subset of rows, as once, few, many or a class of expanded clone.

size,V,CDR3
.,TRBV5-1,CASSLGQANTEAFF
once,TRBV6-1,CASSEAQAAFF
.,TRBV11-3,CATYLAGAGKNIQYF
.,TRBV2,CASALSTGPGQPQHF
.,TRBV2,CASRTGTQGAYEQYF
.,TRBV12-3/TRBV12-4,CASRGAGGGPQYF
.,TRBV2,CASRGGARTGELFF
.,TRBV30,CAWSNDRQNTEAFF
once,TRBV7-8,CASSPSVFYGYTF
once,TRBV14,CASSHDRGGYTF
.,TRBV19,CASSMGRGNIQYF
.,TRBV6-5,CASKRGPDSGNTIYF
.,TRBV5-1,CASSGSGTGINEQFF
.,TRBV18,CASSPQGNTEAFF
.,TRBV7-9,CASSPGTGGGNSPLHF
.,TRBV19,CASKPGQVSGNTIYF
.,TRBV29-1,CSVGGTPTDTQYF
.,TRBV4-1,CASSRRTGQANYGYTF
.,TRBV9,CASSVDRVPREQYF
.,TRBV18,CASSLPPAGQPQHF
.,TRBV5-1,CASTGGTSNYGYTF
.,TRBV12-3/TRBV12-4,CASSKQGDTQYF
.,TRBV30,CGLGRSSGNTIYF
.,TRBV19,CASTDRILNTEAFF
once,TRBV18,CASSPGHRGEKLFF
.,TRBV19,CASRRDENTGELFF
.,TRBV27,CASSHSGTSGVGSYNEQFF
.,TRBV5-1,CASSVTGGENEKLFF
.,TRBV27,CASSYIQGQGMWPGELFF
.,TRBV10-1,CASSESGGLYNEQFF
.,TRBV5-1,CASREIETAQSTDTQYF
.,TRBV6-6,CASSGQRGAEKLFF
.,TRBV7-6,CASSLATGVTGELFF
.,TRBV4-1,CASSQASEETQYF
.,TRBV3-1/TRBV3-2,CASSPMQRRYEQYF
.,TRBV2,CASSDPGQGSGNTIYF
.,TRBV27,CASSSTTGGARGRAFF
.,TRBV12-2,CASRLGLKGGSYEQYF
.,TRBV5-1,CASSLTGGYTEAFF
.,TRBV28,CASRLPTGERSGYTF
.,TRBV3-1/TRBV3-2,CASSQDRGFTDTQYF
.,TRBV7-2,CASSLAGGTQETQYF
.,TRBV3-1/TRBV3-2,CASSQGYGQNTEAFF
.,TRBV7-6,CASSLGSSGASQETQYF
.,TRBV7-7,CASSLGARDSYNEQFF
.,TRBV6-5,CASVRSKGAGETQYF
.,TRBV6-6,CASSYSEGLGSPLHF
.,TRBV28,CASSPPGTAINYGYTF
once,TRBV7-3,CASSLDGGYNEQFF
.,TRBV6-5,CASSTRGSNEKLFF
.,TRBV9,CASSLGPNEKLFF
.,TRBV11-2,CASSARDSGSGNTIYF
.,TRBV28,CASTAPGGNQPQHF
.,TRBV2,CASGEQGIGNQPQHF
.,TRBV11-2,CASSPWRGGKNTGELFF
.,TRBV13,CASSLDGGVRYGYTF
.,TRBV5-1,CASSLGRTVNTGELFF
.,TRBV25-1,CASSRTGGQFF